Shown below are 12 T cell receptor beta chains from a single sample sequenced in a study of blood T cells in healthy people across ages. With a J-beta primer mix and a sample-barcoded 5' primer, a second PCR ran about 6 to 11 cycles. TCRdb used MiXCR to reprocess the 5' RACE reads, holding one entry per CDR3 protein. The table has approximately 1.5 million distinct CDR3 sequences, roughly 43% seen once; the top ten hold around 4%. Sequencing was done on a sample of blood. The receptors were gathered from a woman aged 18-29 years in good health.

The chain uses TRBV4-3 and TRBJ1-2; no definite D call. Germline loops: CDR1 LGHNA, CDR2 YSLEER. V was clipped by 1 base and J by 6 bases, with 9 bases between them. The CDR3 has 13 amino acids. The CDR3, as DNA: TGCGCCAGCAGCCAAGGTCTAGGGAATGGCTACACCTTC. Its protein is CASSQGLGNGYTF.

This clonotype was detected a few times. The rearrangement uses TRBV25-1 and TRBJ1-1; tentatively, D is TRBD1 (6 bases). V was clipped by 2 bases and J by 11 bases, with 21 bases between them. The CDR3 extends over 15 amino acids. The germline CDR1 and CDR2 sequences are MGHDK and SYGVNS. The CDR3 coding sequence is TGTGCCAGCAGTGAAGTAATGGGGGCGCGTGGAGAGGCTTTCTTT. This codes for CASSEVMGARGEAFF. Drawing the rest from reference TRBV25-1 and TRBJ1-1, the complete variable domain is EADIYQTPRYLVIGTGKKITLECSQTMGHDKMYWYQQDPGMELHLIHYSYGVNSTEKGDLSSESTVSRIRTEHFPLTLESARPSHTSQYLCASSEVMGARGEAFFGQGTRLTVV.

The J gene is TRBJ2-7, the V gene TRBV9; TRBD2 aligns across 9 bases. V lost 0 bases, J lost 0 bases, and 4 bases stayed unmatched. The CDR3 is 16 residues long. Per germline, CDR1 SGDLS and CDR2 YYNGEE. The CDR3 DNA reads TGTGCCAGCAGCGTAGATGCGGGAGGGCCCTCCTACGAGCAGTACTTC. Its translation: CASSVDAGGPSYEQYF.

The chain has TRBV4-1 and TRBJ2-7, with 8 bases fitting TRBD1. CDR3 size: 17 residues. The junction had 10 bases not matched to a gene; V was cut back by 2 bases and J by 1 base. Germline CDR1 reads MGHRA; CDR2 reads YSYEKL. The CDR3 nucleotides read TGCGCCAGCAGCCAACCTACTACAGGGGGTATATCCTACGAGCAGTACTTC. Amino acids: CASSQPTTGGISYEQYF.

The V gene is TRBV12-3 or TRBV12-4, the J gene TRBJ1-2, with D maybe TRBD1 (5 bases). The V and J ends lost 2 bases and 8 bases respectively, with 21 bases between them. The CDR3 is 16 residues long. The CDR3 nucleotides read TGTGCCAGCAGTTTATCTTGGGTCAGTGGGGGTCGGGGCTACACCTTC. Translation: CASSLSWVSGGRGYTF.

CDR3 sequence reads: CASSQVKAQGVYNEQYF. In nucleotides, the CDR3 is TGCGCCAGCAGCCAAGTAAAGGCGCAGGGGGTCTACAATGAGCAGTACTTC. This chain joins TRBV4-3 and TRBJ2-5, with 7 bases lining up with TRBD1. With 1 base clipped from V and 11 bases from J, the junction kept 19 bases outside the gene matches. CDR3 length equals 17 residues. Germline loops: CDR1 LGHNA, CDR2 YSLEER.

This clonotype was seen a few times. The V and J genes are TRBV5-1 and TRBJ1-1; TRBD1 agrees at 8 bases. CDR3 length: 14 amino acids. Germline V CDR1 and CDR2: SGHRS, YFSETQ. With 4 bases clipped from V and 4 bases from J, the junction kept 6 bases outside the gene matches. The CDR3 protein is CASSIQGVGTEAFF. The CDR3 DNA reads TGCGCCAGCAGCATACAGGGGGTTGGCACTGAAGCTTTCTTT. The whole variable domain, remainder taken from reference TRBV5-1 and TRBJ1-1, is KAGVTQTPRYLIKTRGQQVTLSCSPISGHRSVSWYQQTPGQGLQFLFEYFSETQRNKGNFPGRFSGRQFSNSRSEMNVSTLELGDSALYLCASSIQGVGTEAFFGQGTRLTVV.

Only a few counts were recorded for this clonotype. The chain uses TRBV28 and TRBJ1-1; possible D gene TRBD1, 6 bases. V was shortened by 6 bases and J by 10 bases, with 15 bases between the two germline ends. The CDR3 runs 12 residues. Per the germline V gene, CDR1 is MDHEN and CDR2 is SYDVKM. The CDR3 sequence is CASRSLQGLAFF. The CDR3 region has the DNA TGTGCCAGCAGGTCATTACAGGGTCTAGCTTTCTTT.

J is TRBJ2-5 and V is TRBV4-1, with D tentatively TRBD2 (6 bases). CDR1 is MGHRA and CDR2 is YSYEKL in the germline V gene. V was trimmed by 1 base and J by 11 bases, leaving 17 bases between them. The CDR3 is 14 residues long. Written as DNA, the CDR3 is TGCGCCAGCAGCCAAGTGGCCCTTGGCCGGGAGCAGTACTTC. Translated: CASSQVALGREQYF.

V is TRBV20-1 and J is TRBJ2-5; maybe TRBD1 (6 bases). The germline CDR1 and CDR2 sequences are DFQATT and SNEGSKA (reference sequence). This CDR3 has 13 residues. The V gene lost 5 bases and the J gene lost 5 bases, with 15 bases spanning the gap. The DNA of the CDR3 is TGCAGTGCTCTTCAGGGGAGTTCGGAGACCCAGTACTTC. This translates into CSALQGSSETQYF.

J is TRBJ2-5 and V is TRBV20-1; D is perhaps TRBD2 (6 bases). There are 14 residues in the CDR3. Per germline, CDR1 DFQATT and CDR2 SNEGSKA (reference sequence). Trimming took off 3 bases at V and 4 bases at J, with 15 bases between the two ends. The CDR3: CSASYGMGGETQYF. The CDR3 DNA follows: TGCAGTGCTAGTTACGGGATGGGAGGAGAGACCCAGTACTTC.

V and J are TRBV6-5 and TRBJ2-1; a weak D match, TRBD1 (6 bases). Germline V gene data show CDR1 as MNHEY and CDR2 as SVGAGI. Between the trimmed V and J ends, which lost 5 bases and 2 bases, there was a span of 13 bases. This CDR3 has 15 amino acids. The CDR3 coding sequence is TGTGCCAGCAGTCCGCAGGGGCCAACCTACAATGAGCAGTTCTTC. Encoded protein: CASSPQGPTYNEQFF.